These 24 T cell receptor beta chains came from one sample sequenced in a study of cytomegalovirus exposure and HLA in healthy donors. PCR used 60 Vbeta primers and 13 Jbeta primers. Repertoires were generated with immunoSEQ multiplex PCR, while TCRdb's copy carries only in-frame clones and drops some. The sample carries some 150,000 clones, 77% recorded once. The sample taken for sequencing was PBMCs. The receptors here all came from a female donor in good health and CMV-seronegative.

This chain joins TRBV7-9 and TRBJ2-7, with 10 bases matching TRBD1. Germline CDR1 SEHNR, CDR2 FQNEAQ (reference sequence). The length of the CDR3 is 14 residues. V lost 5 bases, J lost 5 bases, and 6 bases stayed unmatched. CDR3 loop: CASSRGTGVNEQYF. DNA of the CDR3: TGTGCCAGCAGCCGAGGGACAGGGGTGAACGAGCAGTACTTC.

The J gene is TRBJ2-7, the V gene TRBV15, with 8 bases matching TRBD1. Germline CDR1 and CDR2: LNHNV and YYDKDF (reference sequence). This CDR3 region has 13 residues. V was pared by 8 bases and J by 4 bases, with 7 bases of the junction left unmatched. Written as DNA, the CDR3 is TGTGCCACCGCGACAGGGGCAAGATACGAGCAGTACTTC. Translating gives CATATGARYEQYF.

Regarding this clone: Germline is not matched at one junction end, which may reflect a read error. The CDR3: CAGSSPPRTAEKLFF. The CDR3 DNA is TGTGCCGGCAGTTCTCCCCCTCGGACAGCCGAAAAACTGTTTTTT. V is TRBV28 and J is TRBJ1-4, with D possibly TRBD1 on 6 matching bases. The CDR3 totals 15 residues. CDR1 is MDHEN and CDR2 is SYDVKM in the germline V gene.

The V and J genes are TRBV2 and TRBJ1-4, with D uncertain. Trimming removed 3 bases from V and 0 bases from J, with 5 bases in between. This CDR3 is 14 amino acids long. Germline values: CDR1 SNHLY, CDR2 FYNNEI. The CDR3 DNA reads TGTGCCAGCAGTGACCCGGCAACTAATGAAAAACTGTTTTTT. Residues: CASSDPATNEKLFF.

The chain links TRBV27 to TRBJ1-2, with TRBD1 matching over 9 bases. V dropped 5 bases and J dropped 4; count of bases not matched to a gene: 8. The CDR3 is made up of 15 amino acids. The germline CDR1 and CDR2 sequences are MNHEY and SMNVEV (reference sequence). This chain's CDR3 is CASSHPGQGTYGYTF. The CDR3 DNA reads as TGTGCCAGCAGTCACCCGGGACAGGGAACCTATGGCTACACCTTC.

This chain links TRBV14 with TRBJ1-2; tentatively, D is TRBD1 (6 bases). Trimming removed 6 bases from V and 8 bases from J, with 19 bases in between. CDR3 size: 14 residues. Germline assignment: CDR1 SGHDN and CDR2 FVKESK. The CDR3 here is CASSLKQGLEGYTF. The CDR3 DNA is TGTGCCAGCAGTCTCAAACAGGGTCTAGAGGGCTACACCTTC.

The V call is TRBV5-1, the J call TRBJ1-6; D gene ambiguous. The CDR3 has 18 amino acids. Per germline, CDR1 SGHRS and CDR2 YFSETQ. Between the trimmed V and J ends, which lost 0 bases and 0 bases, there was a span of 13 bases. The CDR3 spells CASSLVLAESSYNSPLHF. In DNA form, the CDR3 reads TGCGCCAGCAGCTTGGTTCTGGCGGAGAGCTCCTATAATTCACCCCTCCACTTT.

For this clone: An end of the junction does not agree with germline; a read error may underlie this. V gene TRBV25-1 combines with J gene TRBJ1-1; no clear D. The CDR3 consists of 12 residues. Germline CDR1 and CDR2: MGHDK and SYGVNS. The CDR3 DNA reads TGTGCAAGCAGAGCGAGGAACACTGAAGCTTTCTTT. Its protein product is CASRARNTEAFF.

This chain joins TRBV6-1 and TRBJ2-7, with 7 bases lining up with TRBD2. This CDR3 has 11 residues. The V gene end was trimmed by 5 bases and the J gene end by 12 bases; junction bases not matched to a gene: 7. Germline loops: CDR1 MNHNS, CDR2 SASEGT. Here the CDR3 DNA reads TGTGCCAGCAGTTACGCGGGGGAGGCGTACTTC. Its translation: CASSYAGEAYF.

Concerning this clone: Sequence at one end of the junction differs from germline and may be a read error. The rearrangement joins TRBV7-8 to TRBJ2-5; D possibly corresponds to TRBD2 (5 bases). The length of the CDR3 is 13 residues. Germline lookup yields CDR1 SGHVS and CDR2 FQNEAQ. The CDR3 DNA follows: TGTGCCAGCACCTTACTAGTCCAAGAGACCCAGTACTTC. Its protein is CASTLLVQETQYF.

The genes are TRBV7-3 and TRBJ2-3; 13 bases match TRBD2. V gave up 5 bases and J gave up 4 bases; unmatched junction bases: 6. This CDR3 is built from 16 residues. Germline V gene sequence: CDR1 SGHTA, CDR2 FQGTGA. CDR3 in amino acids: CASSLIGTSGADTQYF. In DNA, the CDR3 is TGTGCCAGCAGCCTCATCGGGACTAGCGGGGCAGATACGCAGTATTTT. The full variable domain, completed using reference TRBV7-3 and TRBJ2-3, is GAGVSQTPSNKVTEKGKYVELRCDPISGHTALYWYRQSLGQGPEFLIYFQGTGAADDSGLPNDRFFAVRPEGSVSTLKIQRTERGDSAVYLCASSLIGTSGADTQYFGPGTRLTVL.

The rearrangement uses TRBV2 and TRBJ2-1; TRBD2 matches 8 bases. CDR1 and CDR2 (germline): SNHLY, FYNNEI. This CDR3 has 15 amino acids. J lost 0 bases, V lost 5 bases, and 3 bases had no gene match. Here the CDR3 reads CASSTSGGSYNEQFF. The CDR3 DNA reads TGTGCCAGCAGTACAAGCGGGGGCTCCTACAATGAGCAGTTCTTC.

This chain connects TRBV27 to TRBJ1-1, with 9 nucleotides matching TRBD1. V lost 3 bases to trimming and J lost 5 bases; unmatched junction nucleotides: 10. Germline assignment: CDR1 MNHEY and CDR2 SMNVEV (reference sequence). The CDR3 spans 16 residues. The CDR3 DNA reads TGTGCCAGCAGTTTGGACAGGGGCGGGTCGGGTACTGAAGCTTTCTTT. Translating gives CASSLDRGGSGTEAFF.

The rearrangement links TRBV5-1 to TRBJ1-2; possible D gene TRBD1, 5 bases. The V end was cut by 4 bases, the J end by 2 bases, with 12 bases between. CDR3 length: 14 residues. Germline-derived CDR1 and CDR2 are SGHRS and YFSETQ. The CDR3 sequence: CASSETELNYGYTF. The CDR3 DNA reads TGCGCCAGCAGCGAGACAGAGTTAAACTATGGCTACACCTTC.

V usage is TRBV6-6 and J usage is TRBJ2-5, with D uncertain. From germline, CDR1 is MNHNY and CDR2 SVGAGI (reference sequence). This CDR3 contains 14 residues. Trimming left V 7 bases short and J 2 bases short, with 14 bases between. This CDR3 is CASTRGSSQETQYF. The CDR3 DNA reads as TGTGCCAGCACCCGAGGAAGTTCTCAAGAGACCCAGTACTTC.

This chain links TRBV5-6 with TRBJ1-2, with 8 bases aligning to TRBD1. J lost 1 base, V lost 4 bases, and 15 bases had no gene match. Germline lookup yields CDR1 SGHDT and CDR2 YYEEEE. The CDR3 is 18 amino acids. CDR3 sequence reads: CASSTAGTGTGDNYGYTF. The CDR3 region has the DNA TGTGCCAGCAGCACCGCGGGCACCGGGACAGGTGATAACTATGGCTACACCTTC.

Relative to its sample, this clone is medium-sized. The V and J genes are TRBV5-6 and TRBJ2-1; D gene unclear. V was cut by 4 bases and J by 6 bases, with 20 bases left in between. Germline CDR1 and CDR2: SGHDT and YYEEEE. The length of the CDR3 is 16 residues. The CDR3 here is CASSLLIQELINEQFF. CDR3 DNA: TGTGCCAGCAGCCTCCTAATCCAGGAACTCATCAATGAGCAGTTCTTC.

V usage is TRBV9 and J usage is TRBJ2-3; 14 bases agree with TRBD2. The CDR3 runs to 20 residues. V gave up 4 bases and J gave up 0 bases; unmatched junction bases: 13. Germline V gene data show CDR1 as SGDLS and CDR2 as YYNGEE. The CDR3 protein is CASSPRVGLAGGRSTDTQYF. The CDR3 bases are TGTGCCAGCAGCCCCCGAGTAGGACTAGCGGGAGGTAGAAGCACAGATACGCAGTATTTT.

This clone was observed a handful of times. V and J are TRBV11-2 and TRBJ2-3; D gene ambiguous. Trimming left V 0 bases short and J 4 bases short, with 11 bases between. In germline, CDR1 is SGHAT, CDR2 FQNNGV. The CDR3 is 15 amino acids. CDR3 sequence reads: CASSLDRSDSDTQYF. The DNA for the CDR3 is TGTGCCAGCAGCTTAGACAGATCCGATTCAGATACGCAGTATTTT.

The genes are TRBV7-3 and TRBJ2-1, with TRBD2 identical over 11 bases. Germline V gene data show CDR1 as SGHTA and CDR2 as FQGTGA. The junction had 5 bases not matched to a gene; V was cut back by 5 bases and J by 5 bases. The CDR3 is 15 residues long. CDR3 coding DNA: TGTGCCAGCAGCCCAACGACTAGCGGGAACAATGAGCAGTTCTTC. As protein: CASSPTTSGNNEQFF. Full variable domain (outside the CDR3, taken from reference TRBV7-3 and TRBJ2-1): GAGVSQTPSNKVTEKGKYVELRCDPISGHTALYWYRQSLGQGPEFLIYFQGTGAADDSGLPNDRFFAVRPEGSVSTLKIQRTERGDSAVYLCASSPTTSGNNEQFFGPGTRLTVL.

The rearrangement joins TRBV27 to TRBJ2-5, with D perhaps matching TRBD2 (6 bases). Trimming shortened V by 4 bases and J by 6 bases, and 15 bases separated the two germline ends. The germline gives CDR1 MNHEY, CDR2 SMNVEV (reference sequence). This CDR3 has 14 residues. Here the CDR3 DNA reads TGTGCCAGCAGTTCCCCCGGGACTGCACAGACCCAGTACTTC. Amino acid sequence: CASSSPGTAQTQYF.

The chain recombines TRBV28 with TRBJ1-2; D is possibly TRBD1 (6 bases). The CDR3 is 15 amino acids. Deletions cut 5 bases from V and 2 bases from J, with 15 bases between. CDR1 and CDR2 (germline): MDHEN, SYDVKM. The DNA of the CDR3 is TGTGCCAGCAGTAAAACCGGGACATTAAACTATGGCTACACCTTC. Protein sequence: CASSKTGTLNYGYTF.

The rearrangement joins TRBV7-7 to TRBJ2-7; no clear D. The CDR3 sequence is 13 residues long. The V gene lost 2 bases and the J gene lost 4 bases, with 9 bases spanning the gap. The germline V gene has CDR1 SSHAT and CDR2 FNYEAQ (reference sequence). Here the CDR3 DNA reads TGTGCCAGCAGCTTAAATATCGGTTACGAGCAGTACTTC. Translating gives CASSLNIGYEQYF.

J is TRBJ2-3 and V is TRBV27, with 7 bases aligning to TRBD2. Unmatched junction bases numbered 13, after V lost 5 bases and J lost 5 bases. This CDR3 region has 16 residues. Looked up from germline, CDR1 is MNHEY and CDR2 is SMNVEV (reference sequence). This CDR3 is CASSPLLRWEGDTQYF. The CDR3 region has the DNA TGTGCCAGCAGTCCCCTCCTGCGTTGGGAGGGAGATACGCAGTATTTT.